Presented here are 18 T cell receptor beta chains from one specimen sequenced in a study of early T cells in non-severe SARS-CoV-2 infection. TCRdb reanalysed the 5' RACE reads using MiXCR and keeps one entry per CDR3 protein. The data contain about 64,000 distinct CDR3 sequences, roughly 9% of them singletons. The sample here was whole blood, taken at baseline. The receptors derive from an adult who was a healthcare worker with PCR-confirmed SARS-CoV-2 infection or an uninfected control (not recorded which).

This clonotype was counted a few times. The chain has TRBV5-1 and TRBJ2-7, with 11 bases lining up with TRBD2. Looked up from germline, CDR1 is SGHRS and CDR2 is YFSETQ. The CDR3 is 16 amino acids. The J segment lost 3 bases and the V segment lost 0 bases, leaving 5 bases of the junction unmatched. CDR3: CASSLGLAGLNYEQYF. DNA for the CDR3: TGCGCCAGCAGCTTGGGACTAGCGGGGCTCAACTACGAGCAGTACTTC.

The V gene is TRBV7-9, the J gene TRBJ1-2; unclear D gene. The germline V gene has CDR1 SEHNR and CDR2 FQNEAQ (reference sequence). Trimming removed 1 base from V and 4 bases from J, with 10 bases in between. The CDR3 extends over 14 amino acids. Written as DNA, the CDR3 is TGTGCCAGCAGCTTAGGCGTCGGTTTCTATGGCTACACCTTC. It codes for CASSLGVGFYGYTF.

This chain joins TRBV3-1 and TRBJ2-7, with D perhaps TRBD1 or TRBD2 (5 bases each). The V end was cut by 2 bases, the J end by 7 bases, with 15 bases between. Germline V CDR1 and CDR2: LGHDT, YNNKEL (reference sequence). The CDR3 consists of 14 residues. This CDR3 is CASSQHTGLGEQYF. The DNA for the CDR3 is TGTGCCAGCAGCCAACATACGGGGCTGGGGGAGCAGTACTTC.

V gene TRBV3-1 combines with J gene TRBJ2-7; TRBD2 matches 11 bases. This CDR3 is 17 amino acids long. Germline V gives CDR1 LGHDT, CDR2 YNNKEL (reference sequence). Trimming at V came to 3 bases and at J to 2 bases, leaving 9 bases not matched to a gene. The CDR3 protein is CASSQEKLAGVPYEQYF. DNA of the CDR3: TGTGCCAGCAGCCAGGAAAAACTAGCGGGAGTCCCCTACGAGCAGTACTTC.

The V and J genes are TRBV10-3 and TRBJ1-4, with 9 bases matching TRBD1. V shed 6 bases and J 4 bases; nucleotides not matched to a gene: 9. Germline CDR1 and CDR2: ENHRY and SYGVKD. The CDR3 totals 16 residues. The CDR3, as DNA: TGTGCCATCAGACCGGGACAGGGATCTTATAATGAAAAACTGTTTTTT. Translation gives CAIRPGQGSYNEKLFF.

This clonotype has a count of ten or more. The CDR3 coding sequence is TGTGCCAGCAGCAGACGTGAACACGAGCAGTACTTC. Translated, it gives CASSRREHEQYF. The chain recombines TRBV5-4 with TRBJ2-7; D is uncertain. Trimming pared 4 bases from V and 5 bases from J, leaving 10 bases between. The germline CDR1 and CDR2 sequences are SGHNT and YYREEE (reference sequence). There are 12 residues in the CDR3.

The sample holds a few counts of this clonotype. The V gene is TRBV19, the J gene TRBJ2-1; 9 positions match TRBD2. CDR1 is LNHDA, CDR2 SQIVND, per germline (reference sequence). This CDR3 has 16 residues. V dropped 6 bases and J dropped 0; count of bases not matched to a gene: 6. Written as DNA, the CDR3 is TGTGCCAGTAGATCTTTTAGCGGGAGCTCCTACAATGAGCAGTTCTTC. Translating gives CASRSFSGSSYNEQFF.

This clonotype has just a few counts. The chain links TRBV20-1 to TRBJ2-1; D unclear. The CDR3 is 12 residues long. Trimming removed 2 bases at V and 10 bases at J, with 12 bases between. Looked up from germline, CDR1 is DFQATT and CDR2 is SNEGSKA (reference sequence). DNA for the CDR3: TGCAGTGCTAGAAAGGGCTCCTCCGAGCAGTTCTTC. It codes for CSARKGSSEQFF.

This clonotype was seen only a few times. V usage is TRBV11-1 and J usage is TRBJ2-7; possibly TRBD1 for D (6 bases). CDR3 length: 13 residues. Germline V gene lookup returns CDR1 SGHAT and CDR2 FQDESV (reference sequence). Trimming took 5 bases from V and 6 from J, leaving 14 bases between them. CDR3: CASSPVVGGEQYF. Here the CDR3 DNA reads TGTGCCAGCAGCCCAGTGGTAGGGGGCGAGCAGTACTTC.

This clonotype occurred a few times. In nucleotides, the CDR3 is TGTGCCAGCAGTTACTACGACGAGCAGTACTTC. Amino acids: CASSYYDEQYF. This chain uses TRBV6-5 with TRBJ2-7; D uncertain. The V end lost 1 base, the J end lost 5 bases, and 3 bases lay between the germline ends. CDR3 size: 11 residues. The germline CDR1 and CDR2 sequences are MNHEY and SVGAGI.

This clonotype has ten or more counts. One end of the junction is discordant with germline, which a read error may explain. DNA of the CDR3: TGTGCCAGCAGCGCCAACCAGCGGGAGCTGTTCTTC. Translation gives CASSANQRELFF. The V gene is TRBV7-3, the J gene TRBJ2-1, with 8 positions matching TRBD2. In germline, CDR1 is SGHTA, CDR2 FQGTGA. The CDR3 totals 12 residues.

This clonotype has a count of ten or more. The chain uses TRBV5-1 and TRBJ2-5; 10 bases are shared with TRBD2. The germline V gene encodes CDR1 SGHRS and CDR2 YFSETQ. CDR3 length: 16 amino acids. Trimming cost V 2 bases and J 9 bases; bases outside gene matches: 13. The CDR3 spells CASSFLGTSAQMAQYF. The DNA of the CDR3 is TGCGCCAGCAGCTTCCTCGGGACTAGCGCCCAAATGGCCCAGTACTTC.

This chain's CDR3 is CASSLPGADYGYTF. CDR3 bases: TGTGCCAGCAGCTTGCCCGGGGCGGACTATGGCTACACCTTC. V is TRBV5-4 and J is TRBJ1-2, with D possibly TRBD1 on 5 matching bases. Germline-derived CDR1 and CDR2 are SGHNT and YYREEE (reference sequence). The CDR3 is 14 amino acids. V lost 1 base, J lost 3 bases, and 10 bases lay in between.

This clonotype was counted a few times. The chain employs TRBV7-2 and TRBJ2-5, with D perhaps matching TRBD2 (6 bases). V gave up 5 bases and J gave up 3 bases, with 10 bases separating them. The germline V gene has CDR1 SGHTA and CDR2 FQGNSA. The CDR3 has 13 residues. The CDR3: CASSPRREETQYF. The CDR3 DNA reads TGTGCCAGCAGCCCACGGAGGGAAGAGACCCAGTACTTC.

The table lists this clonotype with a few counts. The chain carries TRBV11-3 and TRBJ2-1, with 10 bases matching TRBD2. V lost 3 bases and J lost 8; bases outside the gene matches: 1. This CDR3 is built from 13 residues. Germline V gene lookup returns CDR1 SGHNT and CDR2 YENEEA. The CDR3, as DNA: TGTGCCAGCAGCTTTCTAGCGGGAGATGAGCAGTTCTTC. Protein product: CASSFLAGDEQFF.

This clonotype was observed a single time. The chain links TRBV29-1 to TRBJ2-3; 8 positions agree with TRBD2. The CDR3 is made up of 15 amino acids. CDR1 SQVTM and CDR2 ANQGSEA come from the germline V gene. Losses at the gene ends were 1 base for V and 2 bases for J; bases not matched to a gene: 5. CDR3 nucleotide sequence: TGCAGCGTTGAAGGACTAGCGTCAATCACAGATACGCAGTATTTT. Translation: CSVEGLASITDTQYF.

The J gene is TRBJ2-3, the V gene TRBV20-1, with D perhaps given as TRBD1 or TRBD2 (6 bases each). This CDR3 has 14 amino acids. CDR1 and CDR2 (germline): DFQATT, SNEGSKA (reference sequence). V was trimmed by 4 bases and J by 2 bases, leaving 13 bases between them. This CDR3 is CSAKGGGNTDTQYF. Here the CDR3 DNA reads TGCAGTGCTAAAGGAGGGGGGAACACAGATACGCAGTATTTT.

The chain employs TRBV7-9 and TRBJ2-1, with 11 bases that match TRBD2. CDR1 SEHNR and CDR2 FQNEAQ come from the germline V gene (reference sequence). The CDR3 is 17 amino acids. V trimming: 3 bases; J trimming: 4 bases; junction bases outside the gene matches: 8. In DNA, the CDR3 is TGTGCCAGCAGCTTCGGGACTAGCGGCTTAATATACAATGAGCAGTTCTTC. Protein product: CASSFGTSGLIYNEQFF.